Listed below are T cell receptor beta chains from one sample, sequenced in a study of shared clonotypes between healthy human individuals. Using immunoSEQ multiplex PCR, the repertoire was profiled, and TCRdb retains in-frame clones only, with some absent. The sample carries about 490,000 clones, more than 65% recorded once. Sample: PBMCs. These receptors all come from a middle-aged woman in good health. Some clones in this sample may be carry-over from other donors' samples. Both conserved end residues are part of each CDR3. D genes are given only for firm matches. The listing skips clone size in some rows; elsewhere it reads once, few, many or a size class.

>TRBV5-4|NA|NA|TRBJ2-7
CASSLGGTNYEQYF
TGTGCCAGCAGCTTGGGGGGGACAAACTACGAGCAGTACTTC
>TRBV4-3|NA|NA|TRBJ2-7
CASSPGITTYEQYF
TGCGCCAGCAGCCCCGGGATCACGACCTACGAGCAGTACTTC
>TRBV28|TRBD2|NA|TRBJ2-2
CATRGGSNTGELFF
TGTGCCACCCGGGGGGGCTCGAACACCGGGGAGCTGTTTTTT
>TRBV7-7|TRBD2|once|TRBJ2-5
CASSVAGNQETQYF
TGTGCCAGCAGCGTAGCGGGAAACCAAGAGACCCAGTACTTC
>TRBV6-4|TRBD2|NA|TRBJ2-5
CASSDGAGVGTQYF
TGTGCCAGCAGTGACGGCGCGGGAGTGGGGACCCAGTACTTC
>TRBV28|NA|NA|TRBJ2-7
CASSPHTGAYF
TGTGCCAGCAGTCCACATACCGGGGCGTACTTC
>TRBV28|NA|few|TRBJ2-7
CASSYRAEQYF
TGTGCCAGCAGTTACAGGGCCGAGCAGTACTTC
>TRBV15|NA|few|TRBJ2-5
CATSRGGAVETQYF
TGTGCCACCAGCAGAGGGGGGGCGGTTGAGACCCAGTACTTC
>TRBV4-3|TRBD2|NA|TRBJ2-3
CASSHGLASDTQYF
TGCGCCAGCAGCCACGGACTAGCGTCAGATACGCAGTATTTT
>TRBV7-3|TRBD2|NA|TRBJ2-5
CASSLGLAGGKTQYF
TGTGCCAGCAGCTTAGGACTAGCGGGAGGGAAGACCCAGTACTTC
>TRBV27|NA|NA|TRBJ2-1
CASSWAGSSYNEQFF
TGTGCCAGCAGTTGGGCGGGTAGCAGCTACAATGAGCAGTTCTTC
>TRBV5-6|NA|NA|TRBJ1-1
CASSLATLDTEAFF
TGTGCCAGCAGCTTGGCCACATTGGACACTGAAGCTTTCTTT
>TRBV2|NA|NA|TRBJ2-7
CASSETPAGSYEQYF
TGTGCCAGCAGTGAAACCCCGGCGGGATCCTACGAGCAGTACTTC
>TRBV18|TRBD1|NA|TRBJ2-5
CASSTSGFTGGQQQETQYF
TGTGCCAGCTCTACCTCCGGGTTCACAGGGGGGCAGCAACAAGAGACCCAGTACTTC
>TRBV6-5|NA|NA|TRBJ1-1
CASSPAARAEAFF
TGTGCCAGCAGCCCCGCCGCCAGGGCTGAAGCTTTCTTT
>TRBV6-1|NA|medium-sized|TRBJ1-1
CASSEVTGVAEAFF
TGTGCCAGCAGTGAAGTGACGGGGGTAGCTGAAGCTTTCTTT
>TRBV19|NA|NA|TRBJ1-1
CASSGPGTQNTEAFF
TGTGCCAGTAGTGGCCCCGGGACTCAGAACACTGAAGCTTTCTTT
>TRBV15|TRBD2|NA|TRBJ2-7
CATSRTLAESSYEQYF
TGTGCCACCAGCAGAACGCTAGCGGAAAGCTCCTACGAGCAGTACTTC
>TRBV14|NA|NA|TRBJ2-5
CASSFSGNQGGQYF
TGTGCCAGCAGCTTTAGCGGAAACCAAGGGGGCCAGTACTTC
>TRBV28|TRBD1|NA|TRBJ1-5
CATGQGTYQPQHF
TGTGCCACGGGACAGGGGACATATCAGCCCCAGCATTTT
>TRBV2|TRBD1|once|TRBJ1-5
CASSRDRQANQPQHF
TGTGCCAGCAGCCGGGACAGGCAGGCCAATCAGCCCCAGCATTTT
>TRBV7-2|NA|NA|TRBJ2-7
CASSLVGGILSYEQYF
TGTGCCAGCAGCTTAGTGGGCGGGATCCTCTCCTACGAGCAGTACTTC
>TRBV4-2|TRBD2|NA|TRBJ2-2
CASSQALAANTGELFF
TGTGCCAGCAGCCAAGCACTAGCGGCGAACACCGGGGAGCTGTTTTTT
>TRBV19|TRBD1|once|TRBJ1-1
CASSTHRGLNTEAFF
TGTGCCAGTAGTACCCACAGGGGGCTGAACACTGAAGCTTTCTTT
>TRBV19|NA|NA|TRBJ1-2
CASILTGTHYGYTF
TGTGCCAGTATTCTTACAGGGACCCACTATGGCTACACCTTC
>TRBV7-6|NA|NA|TRBJ2-7
CASSAAMAYEQYF
TGTGCCAGCAGCGCCGCCATGGCCTACGAGCAGTACTTC
>TRBV6-1|NA|NA|TRBJ1-5
CASRLVADNQPQHF
TGTGCCAGCAGGCTAGTGGCAGATAATCAGCCCCAGCATTTT
>TRBV12-2|NA|NA|TRBJ1-1
CASRLKVVNTEAFF
TGTGCAAGTCGCTTAAAGGTTGTGAACACTGAAGCTTTCTTT
>TRBV15|TRBD1|NA|TRBJ2-7
CATSRDVRDRGYEQYF
TGTGCCACCAGCAGAGACGTCCGGGACAGGGGATACGAGCAGTACTTC
>TRBV15|NA|NA|TRBJ2-1
CATSYETEQFF
TGTGCCACCAGTTACGAGACTGAGCAGTTCTTC
>TRBV7-2|NA|few|TRBJ1-5
CASSLGGYQPQHF
TGTGCCAGCAGCTTAGGGGGTTATCAGCCCCAGCATTTT
>TRBV18|NA|NA|TRBJ2-7
CASSEAAQTYEQYF
TGTGCCAGCTCAGAGGCTGCCCAGACGTACGAGCAGTACTTC
>TRBV5-1|NA|NA|TRBJ1-3
CASNLHSSGNTIYF
TGCGCCAGTAACCTTCACAGCTCTGGAAACACCATATATTTT
>TRBV10-3|TRBD2|NA|TRBJ2-3
CAITAGGADTQYF
TGTGCCATCACGGCGGGAGGGGCAGATACGCAGTATTTT
>TRBV10-3|TRBD1|NA|TRBJ2-7
CASTRGQGYEQYF
TGTGCCAGCACTCGCGGACAGGGTTACGAGCAGTACTTC
>TRBV5-1|TRBD1|NA|TRBJ2-7
CASSLLWDRDNYEQYF
TGCGCCAGCAGCTTACTTTGGGACAGGGATAACTACGAGCAGTACTTC
>TRBV6-5|NA|NA|TRBJ2-1
CASSYTESSYNEQFF
TGTGCCAGCAGTTATACGGAGAGCTCCTACAATGAGCAGTTCTTC
>TRBV5-1|NA|NA|TRBJ1-2
CASSLAGRGYSGYTF
TGCGCCAGCAGCTTGGCCGGTAGGGGTTATAGTGGCTACACCTTC
>TRBV11-3|TRBD1|NA|TRBJ2-3
CASSLSTGGRLDTQYF
TGTGCCAGCAGCCTATCGACAGGGGGTAGGTTGGATACGCAGTATTTT
>TRBV6-5|NA|NA|TRBJ2-2
CASSYNTDYTGELFF
TGTGCCAGCAGTTACAACACTGACTACACCGGGGAGCTGTTTTTT
>TRBV27|NA|NA|TRBJ2-7
CASSLGRAYYEQYF
TGTGCCAGCAGTTTGGGCAGGGCCTACTACGAGCAGTACTTC
>TRBV30|NA|NA|TRBJ1-1
CAWRRPQGGYSEAFF
TGTGCCTGGAGAAGGCCCCAAGGGGGGTACTCTGAAGCTTTCTTT
>TRBV18|NA|once|TRBJ2-2
CASSPMTYTGELFF
TGTGCCAGCTCACCGATGACATACACCGGGGAGCTGTTTTTT
>TRBV29-1|TRBD2|NA|TRBJ2-3
CSVKREGRDTQYF
TGCAGCGTTAAGCGGGAGGGAAGAGATACGCAGTATTTT
>TRBV6-1|TRBD1|NA|TRBJ2-2
CASSKGTGNTGELFF
TGTGCCAGCAGTAAAGGGACAGGGAACACCGGGGAGCTGTTTTTT
>TRBV4-2|TRBD2|NA|TRBJ2-7
CASSPRLAGPSYEQYF
TGTGCCAGCAGCCCGAGACTAGCGGGCCCGTCCTACGAGCAGTACTTC
>TRBV7-2|NA|NA|TRBJ1-5
CASSLFNQPQHF
TGTGCCAGCAGCTTGTTCAATCAGCCCCAGCATTTT
>TRBV5-6|TRBD2|NA|TRBJ2-1
CASSLGGTSGSVYNEQFF
TGTGCCAGCAGCTTGGGTGGGACTAGCGGGAGTGTTTACAATGAGCAGTTCTTC
>TRBV10-3|TRBD1|few|TRBJ2-7
CAISERQGYEQYF
TGTGCCATCAGTGAGCGACAGGGGTACGAGCAGTACTTC
>TRBV5-1|NA|NA|TRBJ2-2
CASSLASPPINTGELFF
TGCGCCAGCAGCTTGGCCAGCCCCCCCATAAACACCGGGGAGCTGTTTTTT
>TRBV5-5|TRBD2|NA|TRBJ2-1
CASSLGAGGPNSYNEQFF
TGTGCCAGCAGCTTGGGAGCGGGAGGGCCCAACTCGTACAATGAGCAGTTCTTC
>TRBV27|TRBD2|NA|TRBJ2-4
CASGGSGKGAKNIQYF
TGTGCCAGCGGGGGTAGCGGGAAAGGAGCCAAAAACATTCAGTACTTC
>TRBV10-3|NA|NA|TRBJ2-2
CAISGGLGTGELFF
TGTGCCATCAGTGGGGGGTTGGGCACCGGGGAGCTGTTTTTT
>TRBV4-3|TRBD1|few|TRBJ1-4
CASSQGGTGYGEKLFF
TGCGCCAGCAGCCAAGGCGGGACAGGGTACGGTGAAAAACTGTTTTTT
>TRBV29-1|NA|NA|TRBJ2-1
CSVGGPLTGFDYNEQFF
TGCAGCGTTGGGGGCCCCCTGACCGGCTTTGATTACAATGAGCAGTTCTTC
>TRBV7-3|NA|NA|TRBJ2-1
CASSFDSHNEQFF
TGTGCCAGCAGCTTTGACAGCCACAATGAGCAGTTCTTC
>TRBV11-3|TRBD1|NA|TRBJ2-5
CASSLFQGVEAQYF
TGTGCCAGCAGCTTATTTCAGGGGGTTGAGGCCCAGTACTTC